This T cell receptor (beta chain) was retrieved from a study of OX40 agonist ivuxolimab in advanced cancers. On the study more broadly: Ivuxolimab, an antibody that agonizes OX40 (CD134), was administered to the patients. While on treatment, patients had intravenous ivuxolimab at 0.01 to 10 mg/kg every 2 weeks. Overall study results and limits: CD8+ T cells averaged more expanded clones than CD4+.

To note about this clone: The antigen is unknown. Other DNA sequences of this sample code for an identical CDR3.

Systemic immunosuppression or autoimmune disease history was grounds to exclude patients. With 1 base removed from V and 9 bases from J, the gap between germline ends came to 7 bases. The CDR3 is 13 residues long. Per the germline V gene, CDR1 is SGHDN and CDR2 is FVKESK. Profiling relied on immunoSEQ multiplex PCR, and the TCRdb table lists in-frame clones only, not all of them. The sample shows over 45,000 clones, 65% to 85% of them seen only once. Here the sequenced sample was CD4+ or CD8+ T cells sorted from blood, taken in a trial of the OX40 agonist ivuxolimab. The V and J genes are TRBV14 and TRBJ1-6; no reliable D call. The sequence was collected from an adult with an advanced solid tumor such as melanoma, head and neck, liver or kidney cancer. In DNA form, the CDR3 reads TGTGCCAGCAGCCAAGTCTTAAGTTCACCCCTCCACTTT. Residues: CASSQVLSSPLHF.